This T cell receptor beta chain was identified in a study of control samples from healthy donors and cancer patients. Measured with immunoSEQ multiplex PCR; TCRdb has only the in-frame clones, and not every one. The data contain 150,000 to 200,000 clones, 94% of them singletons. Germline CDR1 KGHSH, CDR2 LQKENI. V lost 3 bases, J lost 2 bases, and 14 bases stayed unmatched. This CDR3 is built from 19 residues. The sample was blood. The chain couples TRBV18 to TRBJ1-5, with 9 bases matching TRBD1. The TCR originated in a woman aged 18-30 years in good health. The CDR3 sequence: CASSPIGTGTLSGNQPQHF. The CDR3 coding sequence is TGTGCCAGCTCACCCATCGGGACAGGGACCCTTTCGGGCAATCAGCCCCAGCATTTT. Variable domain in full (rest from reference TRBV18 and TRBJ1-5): NAGVMQNPRHLVRRRGQEARLRCSPMKGHSHVYWYRQLPEEGLKFMVYLQKENIIDESGMPKERFSAEFPKEGPSILRIQQVVRGDSAAYFCASSPIGTGTLSGNQPQHFGDGTRLSIL.